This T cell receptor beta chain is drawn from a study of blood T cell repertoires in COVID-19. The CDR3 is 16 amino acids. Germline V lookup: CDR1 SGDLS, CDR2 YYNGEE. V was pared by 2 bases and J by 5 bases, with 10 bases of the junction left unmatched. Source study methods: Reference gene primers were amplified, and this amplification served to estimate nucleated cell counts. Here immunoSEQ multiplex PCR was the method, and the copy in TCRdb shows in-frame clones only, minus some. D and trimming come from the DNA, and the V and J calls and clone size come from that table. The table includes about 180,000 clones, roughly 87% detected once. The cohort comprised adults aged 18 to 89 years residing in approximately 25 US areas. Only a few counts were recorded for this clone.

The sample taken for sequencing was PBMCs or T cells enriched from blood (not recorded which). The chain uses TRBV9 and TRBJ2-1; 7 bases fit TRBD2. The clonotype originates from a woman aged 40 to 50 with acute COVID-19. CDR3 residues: CASSVLTSELNNEQFF. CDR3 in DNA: TGTGCCAGCAGCGTTCTCACTAGCGAGCTAAACAATGAGCAGTTCTTC.